A single TCR beta chain is shown here with its context. This clonotype appeared many times. Which antigen it targets is not known. No base-level quality is on record; no much larger clone is a single base apart. The TCR beta CDR3 regions were amplified from the RNA transcripts. The TCR CDR3 was subjected to a first round of RT-PCR using the HTBI primer set and the Qiagen OneStep RT-PCR kit. Libraries were constructed in a second round of multiplex PCR, after which size selection and purification were performed. The libraries were sequenced on an Illumina HiSeq2000 using paired-end 100 bp reads. On the study's bioinformatics: SOAPnuke was used to process the raw data, throwing out any read that contained adapters or uncalled bases, had a mean Phred below 15, or lacked an exact constant-primer or identifier match. High-quality paired reads were merged with COPE v1.2.5, and unique nucleotide sequences were defined as clonotypes. MiTCR v1.1 was used to align the clonotypes against IMGT TRBV, TRBD and TRBJ reference segments. The analysis was restricted to V-J combinations with a frequency above 0.0001, which together covered 98% to 99.2% of the repertoires. A TCS score was defined as the ratio of F50 (clonal expansion) to E x V (chaos), with BLOSUM62-based TCRdist applied between CDR3 peptides within each V-J. Welch's t-statistics and random forest reduced approximately 520 V-J features to under 15, which were used in a naive Bayes classifier (R e1071). TCRdb reprocessed the public reads (quality trimming at Q25 with fastp, clone calling with MiXCR) and kept in-frame beta chains. Entries are consolidated by CDR3 protein sequence, retaining the most common genes and DNA. The authors' filters were not applied to this entry. This sample holds roughly 110,000 distinct CDR3 sequences; about 17% were observed only once. The ten top clones hold under 45% of the sample.

The record originates from a study of T cells in Graves' hyperthyroidism and ophthalmopathy (dated by TCRdb to 2018 to 2020). About the investigation overall: Peripheral blood was collected at initial diagnosis, before any treatment. A discovery cohort of around 100 patients, 43 with Graves' ophthalmopathy and more than 55 with stable Graves' hyperthyroidism, was used to find distinguishing TCR V-J signatures. An independent validation cohort of about 19 hyperthyroidism patients and approximately 17 patients who later progressed to ophthalmopathy tested prospective prediction of ophthalmopathy. The 80 to 100 discovery patients were randomly divided into training and test sets at a 7:3 ratio. In about 6 Graves' hyperthyroidism patients, the study also compared T-cell repertoires from thyroid tissue with T-cell repertoires from blood. After blood sampling, hyperthyroidism patients were treated with methimazole at a starting dose of 30 mg daily, and ophthalmopathy patients were treated with high-dose intravenous methylprednisolone. The paper reports TCR Vbeta CDR3 sequencing of approximately 140 peripheral blood samples: approximately 43 ophthalmopathy, about 75 hyperthyroidism and approximately 17 progressor patients.

Stable Graves' hyperthyroidism was defined as the absence of progression to ophthalmopathy over 18 months of follow-up. Hyperthyroidism patients were newly diagnosed, had a disease duration of under 2 months, and were aged 18 to 65 years. Patients with uncontrolled infections, other autoimmune diseases, pregnancy or lactation were excluded. Diagnoses were established on the basis of clinical symptoms, serum thyroxine and TRAb, thyroid ultrasound, and orbital computed tomography. PBMCs were separated from approximately 10 ml of fresh peripheral blood using Ficoll-Paque density gradient centrifugation. Total RNA was extracted with Trizol reagent, and quality was checked on an Agilent 2100 Bioanalyzer. The germline V gene yields SGHRS for CDR1 and YFSETQ for CDR2. The CDR3 runs 18 residues from the cysteine to the phenylalanine. Only the CDR3 DNA is retained, 54 bases long and in frame from the first base. The trim is 0 bases for V and 5 bases for J, with a gap of 21 bases between the germline ends.

What the work shows at the level of the full study, not this receptor alone: Blood samples also contained most of the expanded thyroid clonotypes (frequency above 0.001), which suggests that blood repertoires may reflect thyroid immune responses. No statistical method was used to fix the sample size in advance, and group allocation was not hidden from the investigators. In validation, the model predicted progression to ophthalmopathy with approximately 69% sensitivity and around 72% specificity, a median of approximately 6.7 months before onset. A 13 V-J signature model separated ophthalmopathy from stable hyperthyroidism, with approximately 87% sensitivity and approximately 81% specificity in cross-validation and 80%/75% in testing.

This clonotype originated in a woman aged 45-59 years with Graves' hyperthyroidism. Recombination connected TRBV5-1 to TRBJ2-1, with the D assignment possibly TRBD1 or TRBD2, given 6 matching bases for each. Sequences were obtained from blood. In nucleotides, the sequence is TGCGCCAGCAGCTTGGTGCCCCTCGGGGGCGGTCTGAACAATGAGCAGTTCTTC. It translates to CASSLVPLGGGLNNEQFF.